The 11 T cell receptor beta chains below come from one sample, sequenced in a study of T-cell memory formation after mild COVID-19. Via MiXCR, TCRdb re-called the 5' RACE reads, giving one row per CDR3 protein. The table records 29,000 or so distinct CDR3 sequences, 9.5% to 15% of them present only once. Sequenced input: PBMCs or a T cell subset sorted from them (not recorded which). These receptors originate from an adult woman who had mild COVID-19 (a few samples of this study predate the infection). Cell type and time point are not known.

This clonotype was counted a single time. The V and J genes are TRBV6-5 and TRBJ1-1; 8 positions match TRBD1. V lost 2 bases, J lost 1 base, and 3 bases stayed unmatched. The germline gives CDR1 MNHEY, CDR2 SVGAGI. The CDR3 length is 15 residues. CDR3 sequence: CASSYGDRGNTEAFF. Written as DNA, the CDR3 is TGTGCCAGCAGTTACGGAGACAGGGGGAACACTGAAGCTTTCTTT.

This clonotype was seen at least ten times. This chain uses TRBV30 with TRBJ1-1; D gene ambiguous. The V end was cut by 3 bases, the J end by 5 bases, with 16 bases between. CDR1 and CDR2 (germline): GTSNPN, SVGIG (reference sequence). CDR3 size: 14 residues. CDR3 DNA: TGTGCCTGGAGGTTCGCGGCAAGGGAAACTGAAGCTTTCTTT. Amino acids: CAWRFAARETEAFF. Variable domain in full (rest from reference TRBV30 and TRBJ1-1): SQTIHQWPATLVQPVGSPLSLECTVEGTSNPNLYWYRQAAGRGLQLLFYSVGIGQISSEVPQNLSASRPQDRQFILSSKKLLLSDSGFYLCAWRFAARETEAFFGQGTRLTVV.

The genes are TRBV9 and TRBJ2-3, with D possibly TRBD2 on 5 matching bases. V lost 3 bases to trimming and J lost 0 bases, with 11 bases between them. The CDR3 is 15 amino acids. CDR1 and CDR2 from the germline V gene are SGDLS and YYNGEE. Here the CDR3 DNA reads TGTGCCAGCAGCGCCAGCGGCACTAGCACAGATACGCAGTATTTT. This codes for CASSASGTSTDTQYF.

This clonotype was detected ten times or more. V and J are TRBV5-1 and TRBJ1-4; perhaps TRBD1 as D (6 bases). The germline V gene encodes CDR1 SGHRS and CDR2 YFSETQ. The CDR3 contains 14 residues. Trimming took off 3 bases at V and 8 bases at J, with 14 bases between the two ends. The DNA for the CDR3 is TGCGCCAGCAGCTCTCCCGAGGGGGGCGAAAAACTGTTTTTT. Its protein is CASSSPEGGEKLFF. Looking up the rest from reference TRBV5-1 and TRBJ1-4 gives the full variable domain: KAGVTQTPRYLIKTRGQQVTLSCSPISGHRSVSWYQQTPGQGLQFLFEYFSETQRNKGNFPGRFSGRQFSNSRSEMNVSTLELGDSALYLCASSSPEGGEKLFFGSGTQLSVL.

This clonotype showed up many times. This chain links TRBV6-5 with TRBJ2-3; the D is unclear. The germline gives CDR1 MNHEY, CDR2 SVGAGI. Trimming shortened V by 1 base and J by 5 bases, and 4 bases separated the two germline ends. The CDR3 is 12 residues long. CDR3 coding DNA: TGTGCCAGCAGTTACTATGGAGATACGCAGTATTTT. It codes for CASSYYGDTQYF.

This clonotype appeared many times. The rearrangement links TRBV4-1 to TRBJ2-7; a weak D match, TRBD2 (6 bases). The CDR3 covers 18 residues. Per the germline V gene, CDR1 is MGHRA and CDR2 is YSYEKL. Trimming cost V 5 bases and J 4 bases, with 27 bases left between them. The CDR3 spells CASSYLVSSRSGRYEQYF. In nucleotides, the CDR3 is TGCGCCAGCAGCTACCTAGTCTCCTCCAGAAGCGGGCGGTACGAGCAGTACTTC.

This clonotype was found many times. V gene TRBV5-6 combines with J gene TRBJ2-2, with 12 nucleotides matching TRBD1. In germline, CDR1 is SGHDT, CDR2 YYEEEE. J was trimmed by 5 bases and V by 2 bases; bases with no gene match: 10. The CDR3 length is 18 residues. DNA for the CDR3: TGTGCCAGCAGCTTTCAGAACCGGGACAGGGGGCTAACCGGGGAGCTGTTTTTT. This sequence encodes CASSFQNRDRGLTGELFF.

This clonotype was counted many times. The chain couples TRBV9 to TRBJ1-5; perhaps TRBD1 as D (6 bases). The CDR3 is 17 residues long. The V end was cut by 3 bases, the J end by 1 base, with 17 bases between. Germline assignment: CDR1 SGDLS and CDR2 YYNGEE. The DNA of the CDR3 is TGTGCCAGCAGCGGAAACCCGCGGGGGACAAGCAATCAGCCCCAGCATTTT. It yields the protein CASSGNPRGTSNQPQHF.

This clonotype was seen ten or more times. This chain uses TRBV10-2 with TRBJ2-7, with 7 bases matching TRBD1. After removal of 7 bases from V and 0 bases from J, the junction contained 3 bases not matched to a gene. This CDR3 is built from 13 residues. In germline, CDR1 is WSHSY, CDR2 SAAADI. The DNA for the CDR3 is TGCGCCAGCATGACAGGGCACTCCTACGAGCAGTACTTC. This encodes CASMTGHSYEQYF.

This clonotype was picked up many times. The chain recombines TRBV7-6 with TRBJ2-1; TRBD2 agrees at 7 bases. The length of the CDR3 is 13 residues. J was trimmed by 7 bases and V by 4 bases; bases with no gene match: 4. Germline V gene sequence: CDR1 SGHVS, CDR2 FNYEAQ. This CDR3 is CASSSLGGNEQFF. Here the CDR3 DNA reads TGTGCCAGCAGCTCCCTCGGGGGGAATGAGCAGTTCTTC.

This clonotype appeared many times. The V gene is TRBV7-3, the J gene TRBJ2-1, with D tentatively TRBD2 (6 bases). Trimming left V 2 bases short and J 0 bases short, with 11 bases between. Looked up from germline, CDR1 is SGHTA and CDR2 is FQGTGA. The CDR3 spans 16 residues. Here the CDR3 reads CASSLYGGSSYNEQFF. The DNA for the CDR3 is TGTGCCAGCAGCTTATACGGGGGTAGCTCCTACAATGAGCAGTTCTTC. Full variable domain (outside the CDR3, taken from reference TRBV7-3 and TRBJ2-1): GAGVSQTPSNKVTEKGKYVELRCDPISGHTALYWYRQSLGQGPEFLIYFQGTGAADDSGLPNDRFFAVRPEGSVSTLKIQRTERGDSAVYLCASSLYGGSSYNEQFFGPGTRLTVL.